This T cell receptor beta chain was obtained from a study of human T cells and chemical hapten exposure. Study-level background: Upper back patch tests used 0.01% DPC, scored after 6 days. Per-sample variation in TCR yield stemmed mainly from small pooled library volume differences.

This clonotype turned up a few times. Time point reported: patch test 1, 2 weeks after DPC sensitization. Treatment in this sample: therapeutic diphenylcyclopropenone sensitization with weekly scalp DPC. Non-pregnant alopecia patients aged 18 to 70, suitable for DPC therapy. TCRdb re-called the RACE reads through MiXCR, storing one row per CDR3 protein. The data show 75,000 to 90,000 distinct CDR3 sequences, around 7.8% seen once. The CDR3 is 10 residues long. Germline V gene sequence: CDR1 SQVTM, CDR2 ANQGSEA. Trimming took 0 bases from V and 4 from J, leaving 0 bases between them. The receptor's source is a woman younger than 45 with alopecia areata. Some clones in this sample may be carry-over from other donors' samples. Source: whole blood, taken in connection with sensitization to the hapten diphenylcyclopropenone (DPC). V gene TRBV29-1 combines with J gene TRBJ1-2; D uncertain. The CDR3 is CSVEDYGYTF. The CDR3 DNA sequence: TGCAGCGTTGAAGACTATGGCTACACCTTC.